The T cell receptor beta chain described here comes from a study of T-cell reconstitution after alpha-beta-depleted transplantation in children. Many counts were recorded for this clonotype. Unique molecular identifiers were used to barcode this TCRbeta library. TCRdb independently ran MiXCR on the PCR reads; one entry per CDR3 protein. The table shows about 230,000 distinct CDR3 sequences, with 12% occurring only once. Trimming removed 0 bases from V and 4 bases from J, with 15 bases in between. The CDR3 runs to 16 residues. Germline values: CDR1 LGHNA, CDR2 YNFKEQ. The chain joins TRBV4-2 to TRBJ1-2; D gene ambiguous. This TCR came from a human donor who donated a stem cell graft to a child with acute lymphoblastic leukemia. The material sequenced was PBMCs from the stem cell graft donor, taken from the stem cell graft. The CDR3 protein is CASSQDERLQSYGYTF. In nucleotides, the CDR3 is TGTGCCAGCAGCCAAGATGAAAGGCTTCAGAGCTATGGCTACACCTTC.